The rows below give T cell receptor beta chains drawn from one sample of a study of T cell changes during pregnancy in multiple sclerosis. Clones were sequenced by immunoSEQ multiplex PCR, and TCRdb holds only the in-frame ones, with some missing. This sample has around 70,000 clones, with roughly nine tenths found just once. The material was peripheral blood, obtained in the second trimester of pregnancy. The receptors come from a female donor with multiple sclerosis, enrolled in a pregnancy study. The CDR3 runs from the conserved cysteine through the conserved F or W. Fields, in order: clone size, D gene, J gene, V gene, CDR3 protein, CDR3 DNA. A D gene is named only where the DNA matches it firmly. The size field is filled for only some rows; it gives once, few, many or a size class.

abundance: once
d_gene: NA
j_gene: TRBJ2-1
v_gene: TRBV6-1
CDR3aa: CASSEESGFYNEQFF
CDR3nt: TGTGCCAGCAGTGAAGAAAGCGGGTTTTACAATGAGCAGTTCTTC

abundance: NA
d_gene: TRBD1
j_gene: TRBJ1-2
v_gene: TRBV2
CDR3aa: CASSSTHRGPGYTF
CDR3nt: TGTGCCAGCAGCTCGACCCACAGGGGGCCTGGCTACACCTTC

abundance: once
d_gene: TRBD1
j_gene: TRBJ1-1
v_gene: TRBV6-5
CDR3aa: CASNRQGNTEAFF
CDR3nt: TGTGCCAGCAACAGACAGGGGAACACTGAAGCTTTCTTT

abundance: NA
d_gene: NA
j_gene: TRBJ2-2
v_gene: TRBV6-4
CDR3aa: CASSDRGRDTGELFF
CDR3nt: TGTGCCAGCAGTGACAGGGGAAGAGACACCGGGGAGCTGTTTTTT

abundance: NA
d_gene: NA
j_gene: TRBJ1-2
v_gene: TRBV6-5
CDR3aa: CASASTERFSYGYTF
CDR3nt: TGTGCCAGCGCGAGTACGGAGAGGTTTTCCTATGGCTACACCTTC

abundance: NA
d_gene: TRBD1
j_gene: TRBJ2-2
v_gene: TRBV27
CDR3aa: CASSPRTGAAGELFF
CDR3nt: TGTGCCAGCAGTCCTAGGACAGGGGCTGCCGGGGAGCTGTTTTTT

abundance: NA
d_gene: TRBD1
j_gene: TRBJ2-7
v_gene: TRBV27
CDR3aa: CASSRGQGYEQYF
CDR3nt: TGTGCCAGCAGCAGGGGACAGGGCTACGAGCAGTACTTC

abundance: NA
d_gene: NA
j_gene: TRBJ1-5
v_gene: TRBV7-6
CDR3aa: CASSLDRGSNQPQHF
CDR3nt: TGTGCCAGCAGCTTAGATAGAGGGAGCAATCAGCCCCAGCATTTT

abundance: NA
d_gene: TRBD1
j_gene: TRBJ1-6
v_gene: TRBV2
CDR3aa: CASTNPGGLHLPLHF
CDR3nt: TGTGCCAGCACCAATCCAGGGGGCCTCCATTTGCCCCTCCACTTT

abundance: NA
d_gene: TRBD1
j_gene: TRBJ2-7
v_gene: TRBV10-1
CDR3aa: CASSESTGQVSYEQYF
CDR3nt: TGCGCCAGCAGTGAGTCGACGGGACAGGTGTCCTACGAGCAGTACTTC

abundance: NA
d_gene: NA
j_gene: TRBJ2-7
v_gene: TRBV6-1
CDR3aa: CASSEALGGPYEQYF
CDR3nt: TGTGCCAGCAGTGAAGCGCTAGGGGGTCCCTACGAGCAGTACTTC

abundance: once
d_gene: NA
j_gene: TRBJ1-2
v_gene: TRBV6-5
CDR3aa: CASSYSGAFSYTF
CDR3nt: TGTGCCAGCAGTTACTCAGGAGCTTTCAGCTACACCTTC

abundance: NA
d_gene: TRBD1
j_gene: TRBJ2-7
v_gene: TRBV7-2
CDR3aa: CASSLGQGFTYEQYF
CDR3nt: TGTGCCAGCAGCTTGGGACAGGGATTTACCTACGAGCAGTACTTC

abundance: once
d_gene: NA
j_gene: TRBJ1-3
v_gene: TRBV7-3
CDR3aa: CASSSATDSGNTIYF
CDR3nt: TGTGCCAGCAGCTCGGCGACAGACTCTGGAAACACCATATATTTT

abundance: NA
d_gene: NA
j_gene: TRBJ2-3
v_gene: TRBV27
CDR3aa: CASSLFPRLGADTQYF
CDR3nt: TGTGCCAGCAGTTTATTCCCGCGACTCGGGGCAGATACGCAGTATTTT

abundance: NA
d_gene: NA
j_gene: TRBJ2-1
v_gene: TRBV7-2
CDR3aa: CASSSERFSYNEQFF
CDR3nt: TGTGCCAGCAGCTCCGAGCGGTTCTCCTACAATGAGCAGTTCTTC

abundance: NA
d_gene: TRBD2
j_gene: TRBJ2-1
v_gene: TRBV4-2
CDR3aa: CASSQDFSSGGNEQFF
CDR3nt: TGTGCCAGCAGCCAAGATTTTTCTAGCGGGGGCAATGAGCAGTTCTTC

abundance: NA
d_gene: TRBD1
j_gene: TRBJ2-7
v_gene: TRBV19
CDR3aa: CASSSLPGTGPYEQYF
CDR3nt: TGTGCCAGTAGTTCCCTCCCAGGGACAGGGCCTTACGAGCAGTACTTC

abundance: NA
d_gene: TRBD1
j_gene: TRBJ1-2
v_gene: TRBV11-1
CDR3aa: CASSRTGGLNYGYTF
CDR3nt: TGTGCCAGCAGCAGGACAGGGGGTCTTAACTATGGCTACACCTTC

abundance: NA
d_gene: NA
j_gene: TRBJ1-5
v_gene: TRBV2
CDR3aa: CASSDDRSNQPQHF
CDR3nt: TGTGCCAGCAGTGATGACAGAAGCAATCAGCCCCAGCATTTT

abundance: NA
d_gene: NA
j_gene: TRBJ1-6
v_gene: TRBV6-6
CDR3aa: CASSWMEGDSPLHF
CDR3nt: TGTGCCAGCAGTTGGATGGAAGGGGATTCACCCCTCCACTTT

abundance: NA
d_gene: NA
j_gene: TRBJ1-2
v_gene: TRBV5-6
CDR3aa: CASSLPTDRVNYGYTF
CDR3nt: TGTGCCAGCAGCTTGCCGACGGACAGAGTAAACTATGGCTACACCTTC

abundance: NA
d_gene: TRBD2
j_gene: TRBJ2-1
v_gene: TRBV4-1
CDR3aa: CASRFSPSGLYNEQFF
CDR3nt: TGCGCCAGCAGATTCAGTCCTAGCGGACTATACAATGAGCAGTTCTTC

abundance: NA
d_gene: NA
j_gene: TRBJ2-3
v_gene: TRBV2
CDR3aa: CASSGRGAGDTQYF
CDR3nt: TGTGCCAGCAGTGGGCGCGGGGCGGGTGATACGCAGTATTTT

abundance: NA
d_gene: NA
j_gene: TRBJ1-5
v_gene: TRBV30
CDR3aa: CAWSVSRDQPQHF
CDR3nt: TGTGCCTGGAGTGTATCGAGGGATCAGCCCCAGCATTTT

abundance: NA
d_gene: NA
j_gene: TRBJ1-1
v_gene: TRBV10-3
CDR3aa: CAISEYISEAFF
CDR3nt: TGTGCCATCAGTGAGTATATCTCTGAAGCTTTCTTT

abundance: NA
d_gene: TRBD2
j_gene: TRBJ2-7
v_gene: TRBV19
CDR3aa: CASSKGRGYEQYF
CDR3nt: TGTGCCAGTAGTAAGGGGAGGGGCTACGAGCAGTACTTC

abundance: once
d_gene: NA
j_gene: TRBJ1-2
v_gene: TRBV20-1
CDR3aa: CSARGPNGYTF
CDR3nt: TGCAGTGCTAGAGGGCCAAATGGCTACACCTTC

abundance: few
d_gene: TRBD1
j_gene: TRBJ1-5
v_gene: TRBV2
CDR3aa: CASTRIRDRRSQPQHF
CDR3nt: TGTGCCAGCACCAGGATAAGGGACAGAAGGAGTCAGCCCCAGCATTTT

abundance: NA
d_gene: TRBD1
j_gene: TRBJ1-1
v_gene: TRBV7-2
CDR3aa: CASSLGQGVTEAFF
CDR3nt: TGTGCCAGCAGCTTGGGACAGGGAGTCACTGAAGCTTTCTTT

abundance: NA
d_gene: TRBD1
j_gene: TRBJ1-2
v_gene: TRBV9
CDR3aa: CASSVYGGTGQNYGYTF
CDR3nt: TGTGCCAGCAGCGTATACGGGGGGACAGGGCAGAACTATGGCTACACCTTC

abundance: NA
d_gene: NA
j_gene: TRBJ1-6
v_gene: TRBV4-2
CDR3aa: CASSQGDNSPLHF
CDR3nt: TGTGCCAGCAGCCAAGGCGATAATTCACCCCTCCACTTT

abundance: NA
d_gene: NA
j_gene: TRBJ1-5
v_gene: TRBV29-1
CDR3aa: CSVVGQGGSNQPQHF
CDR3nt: TGCAGCGTTGTCGGGCAGGGCGGTAGCAATCAGCCCCAGCATTTT

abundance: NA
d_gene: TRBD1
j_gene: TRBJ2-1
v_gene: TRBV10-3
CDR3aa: CAISVRTGTNEQFF
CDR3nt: TGTGCCATCAGTGTGCGGACAGGGACGAATGAGCAGTTCTTC

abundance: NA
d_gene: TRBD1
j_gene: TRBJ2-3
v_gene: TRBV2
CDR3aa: CADQGAPAYTQYF
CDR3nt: TGTGCCGACCAGGGGGCGCCAGCTTATACGCAGTATTTT

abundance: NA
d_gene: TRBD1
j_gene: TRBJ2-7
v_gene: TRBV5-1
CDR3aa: CASSFTGGEQYF
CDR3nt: TGCGCCAGCAGCTTTACAGGGGGCGAGCAGTACTTC

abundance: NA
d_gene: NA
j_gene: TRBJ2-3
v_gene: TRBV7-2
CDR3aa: CASGAGALSDTQYF
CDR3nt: TGTGCCAGCGGCGCGGGGGCCCTTTCAGATACGCAGTATTTT

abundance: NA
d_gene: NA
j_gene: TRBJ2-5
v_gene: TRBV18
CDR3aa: CASSPMSQETQYF
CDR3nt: TGTGCCAGCTCACCAATGTCACAAGAGACCCAGTACTTC

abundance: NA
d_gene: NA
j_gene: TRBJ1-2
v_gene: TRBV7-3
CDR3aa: CASSNRVEGYTF
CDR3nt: TGTGCCAGCAGCAACAGGGTGGAGGGCTACACCTTC

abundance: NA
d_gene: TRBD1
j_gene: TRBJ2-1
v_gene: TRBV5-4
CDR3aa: CASSSGQGRTYNEQFF
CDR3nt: TGTGCCAGCAGTTCAGGACAGGGACGAACCTACAATGAGCAGTTCTTC

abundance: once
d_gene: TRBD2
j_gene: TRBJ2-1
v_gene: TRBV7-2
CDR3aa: CASSLVLLAGARNEQFF
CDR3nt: TGTGCCAGCAGCTTAGTGTTGCTAGCGGGGGCCAGGAATGAGCAGTTCTTC

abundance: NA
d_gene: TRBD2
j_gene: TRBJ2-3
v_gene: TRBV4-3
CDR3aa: CASSHPLASGGRSDTQYF
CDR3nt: TGCGCCAGCAGCCACCCCCTAGCTAGCGGGGGGAGGTCAGATACGCAGTATTTT

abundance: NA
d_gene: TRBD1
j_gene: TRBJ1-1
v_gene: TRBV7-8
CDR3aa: CASSSRTGTEAFF
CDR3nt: TGTGCCAGCAGCTCCAGGACAGGCACTGAAGCTTTCTTT

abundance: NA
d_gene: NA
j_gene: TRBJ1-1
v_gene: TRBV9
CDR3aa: CASSVGGKLGTEAFF
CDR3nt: TGTGCCAGCAGCGTCGGGGGAAAACTAGGCACTGAAGCTTTCTTT

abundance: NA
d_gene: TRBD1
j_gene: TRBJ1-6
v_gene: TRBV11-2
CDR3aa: CASRPPRGTGGNSPLHF
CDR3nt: TGTGCCAGCAGGCCCCCGAGGGGGACAGGGGGCAATTCACCCCTCCACTTT

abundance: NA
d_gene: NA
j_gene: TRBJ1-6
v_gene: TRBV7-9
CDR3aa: CASSWGGSSYNSPLHF
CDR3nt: TGTGCCAGCAGCTGGGGAGGGAGCTCCTATAATTCACCCCTCCACTTT

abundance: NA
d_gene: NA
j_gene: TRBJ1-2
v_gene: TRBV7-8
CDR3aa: CASSLGPRGRAPYGYTF
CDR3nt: TGTGCCAGCAGCTTAGGTCCTCGTGGCAGGGCCCCTTATGGCTACACCTTC

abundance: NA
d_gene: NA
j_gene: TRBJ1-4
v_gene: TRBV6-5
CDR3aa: CASSRTATNEKLFF
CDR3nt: TGTGCCAGCAGTCGGACAGCAACTAATGAAAAACTGTTTTTT

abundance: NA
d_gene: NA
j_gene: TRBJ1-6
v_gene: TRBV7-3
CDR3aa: CASSSPSQHDNSPLHF
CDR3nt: TGTGCCAGCAGCTCCCCTAGCCAGCACGATAATTCACCCCTCCACTTT

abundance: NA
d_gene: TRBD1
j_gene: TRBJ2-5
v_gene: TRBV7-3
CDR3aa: CASSLGQGALQLETQYF
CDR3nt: TGTGCCAGCAGCTTGGGACAGGGGGCATTACAGTTAGAGACCCAGTACTTC

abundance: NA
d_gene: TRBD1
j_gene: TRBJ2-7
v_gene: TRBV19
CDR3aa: CASSIGQGRVSEQYF
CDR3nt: TGTGCCAGTAGTATAGGACAGGGTAGGGTCAGCGAGCAGTACTTC

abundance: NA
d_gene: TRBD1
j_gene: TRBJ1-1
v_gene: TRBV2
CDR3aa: CASSSNTGQYTEAFF
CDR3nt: TGTGCCAGCAGCTCCAACACGGGACAGTACACTGAAGCTTTCTTT

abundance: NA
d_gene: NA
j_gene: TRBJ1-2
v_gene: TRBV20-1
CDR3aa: CSARDSYGYTF
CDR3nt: TGCAGTGCTAGGGACAGCTATGGCTACACCTTC